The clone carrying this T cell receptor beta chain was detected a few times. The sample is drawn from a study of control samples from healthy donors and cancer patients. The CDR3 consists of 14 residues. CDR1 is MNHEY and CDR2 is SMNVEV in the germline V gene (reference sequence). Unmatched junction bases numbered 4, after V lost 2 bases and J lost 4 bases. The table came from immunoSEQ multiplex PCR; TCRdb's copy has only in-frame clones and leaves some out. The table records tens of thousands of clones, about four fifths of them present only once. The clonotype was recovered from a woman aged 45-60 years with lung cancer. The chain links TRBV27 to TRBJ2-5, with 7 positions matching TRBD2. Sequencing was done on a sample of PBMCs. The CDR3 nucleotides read TGTGCCAGCAGTTTAAGCGGGGTGGCAGAGACCCAGTACTTC. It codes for CASSLSGVAETQYF.